The text below deals with one TCR beta chain. The target antigen is unknown. Other DNA sequences in this specimen translate into the identical CDR3. Positive CCR7 selection of CD45RO-negative cells yielded the naive CD8 cells, and terminally differentiated effector memory CD45RA+ cells were excluded. All participating donors were Caucasian adults from Nashville, Tennessee. The data derive from a study of shared clonotypes between healthy human individuals. The protocol was immunoSEQ multiplex PCR, while the TCRdb copy is restricted to in-frame clones and leaves out a portion. Of under 2,000,000 clones in the sample, about 95% were seen once. Study-wide findings and caveats: Memory subsets generally showed lower estimated richness than naive subsets.

Germline V gives CDR1 SGDLS, CDR2 YYNGEE. CDR3 length: 16 amino acids. J gave up 3 bases and V 3 bases, and 2 bases lay outside the gene matches. The V and J genes are TRBV9 and TRBJ2-2; 13 bases match TRBD2. This sequence originates from a man aged 18 to 30 in good health. Sequencing used naive CD8+ T cells sorted from blood. The chain's CDR3 is CASSAGLAGYTGELFF. Here the CDR3 DNA reads TGTGCCAGCAGCGCGGGACTAGCGGGATACACCGGGGAGCTGTTTTTT.